The clone carrying this T cell receptor (beta chain) was seen at least ten times. The target antigen is unknown. It was from 2 million PBMCs stored at -80 C that the unsorted libraries were obtained. This sample is drawn from a study of neurological immune-mediated disorders. Points from the study as a whole: HTLV-1-associated myelopathy ranked highest for TCR clonal expansion and multiple sclerosis lowest, beneath healthy controls.

With 10-nucleotide random UMIs included, cDNA was synthesized by 5'RACE. TCRdb ran MiXCR on the 5' RACE reads and lists one entry per CDR3 protein. The sample carries approximately 50,000 distinct CDR3 sequences, over 9% recorded once. From germline, CDR1 is SGDLS and CDR2 YYNGEE. This CDR3 region has 14 residues. V shed 4 bases, J shed 6 bases, and the junction held 10 bases outside the gene matches. V gene TRBV9 combines with J gene TRBJ2-7; 7 bases map to TRBD2. The TCR originated in a man between 65 and 85 years old with HTLV-1-associated myelopathy (HAM/TSP). The material sequenced was PBMCs. CDR3 DNA sequence: TGTGCCAGCAGCTTCCACGGGACTACAGGCGAGCAGTACTTC. Protein: CASSFHGTTGEQYF.